The rows below give T cell receptor beta chains drawn from one sample of a study of T cell responses to AZD1222 COVID-19 vaccine. The table came from immunoSEQ multiplex PCR; TCRdb's copy has only in-frame clones and leaves some out. The table includes about 120,000 clones, about 93% detected once. The starting material was peripheral blood, obtained 28 days after the second dose of the MenACWY control vaccine. The receptors originated from an adult who received the MenACWY meningococcal vaccine as a control. The CDR3 runs from the conserved cysteine through the conserved F or W.

TRBJ2-2	TRBV18	CASSPGSNTGELFF
TRBJ2-3	TRBV13	CASSLGGQGSDTQYF
TRBJ2-7	TRBV6-1	CASSEGTRALSYEQYF
TRBJ2-3	TRBV21-1	CASSKADRGADTQYF
TRBJ1-2	TRBV28	CASSSGIWGYTF
TRBJ2-7	TRBV6-6	CASRKTGEIYEQYF
TRBJ2-5	TRBV7-7	CASSLTVAGGFKTQYF
TRBJ2-3	TRBV11-3	CASSNPTGGKTDTQYF
TRBJ2-2	TRBV15	CAPTRIETGELFF
TRBJ1-4	TRBV28	CASSSGGASDNEKLFF
TRBJ2-5	TRBV5-1	CASSLAASIETQYF
TRBJ2-5	TRBV24-1	CATSELRGRGETQYF
TRBJ2-2	TRBV14	CASSQDGGKVTGELFF
TRBJ1-3	TRBV2	CASSFDSDSGNTIYF
TRBJ1-4	TRBV7-9	CASSLGTGWRGTEKLFF
TRBJ1-2	TRBV29-1	CSVSGQANYGYTF
TRBJ2-5	TRBV27	CASSLSAGSQETQYF
TRBJ1-1	TRBV20-1	CSASRMNTEAFF
TRBJ1-5	TRBV29-1	CSVQFGTNNQPQHF
TRBJ1-4	TRBV7-2	CASRDRAVNEKLFF
TRBJ2-7	TRBV5-1	CASSWDRAGEQYF
TRBJ2-4	TRBV30	CAWRKNSLGEAKNIQYF
TRBJ2-7	TRBV3-1/TRBV3-2	CASSQVTGYEQYF
TRBJ2-7	TRBV2	CASSGQGAGEQYF
TRBJ1-1	TRBV11-3	CASSRQGANTEAFF
TRBJ1-5	TRBV7-9	CASSPGQVISPQHF
TRBJ2-3	TRBV2	CASSGVAAQAYSTDTQYF
TRBJ2-2	TRBV2	CASSDAASGSWELFF
TRBJ2-3	TRBV5-8	CASSLFDPGQRSSTDTQYF
TRBJ2-1	TRBV11-2	CASSHPGRGNEQFF
TRBJ2-3	TRBV19	CASSFTDTQYF
TRBJ1-1	TRBV18	CASSPGNGGTEAFF
TRBJ2-4	TRBV18	CASSPQGVKNIQYF
TRBJ1-2	TRBV3-1/TRBV3-2	CASSQGGGANYGYTF
TRBJ2-3	TRBV10-2	CASSDTDTQYF
TRBJ1-6	TRBV5-6	CASTRAGWNSPLHF
TRBJ1-5	TRBV7-8	CASSLVGVSQPQHF
TRBJ2-6	TRBV27	CASSLSFSVGYSGANVLTF
TRBJ1-3	TRBV5-6	CASSLDAGTLSGNTIYF
TRBJ2-1	TRBV19	CASSLGLGANEQFF
TRBJ2-1	TRBV5-1	CASSASGGSYNEQFF
TRBJ2-1	TRBV24-1	CATSDNRGAYNEQFF
TRBJ2-1	TRBV10-1	CASTAGVVDEQFF
TRBJ1-2	TRBV19	CASSPRTGGIGYTF
TRBJ1-5	TRBV10-1	CASSESVGQPQHF
TRBJ2-7	TRBV7-9	CASSLASSEQYF
TRBJ2-7	TRBV6-1	CASSEEAPRQYF
TRBJ2-7	TRBV24-1	CATSIPGSHEQYF
TRBJ1-2	TRBV5-8	CASSLAGDYGYTF